This entry is about one T cell receptor (beta chain). Its antigen specificity is not known. The input lacks base qualities; no much larger clone sits a single base away. V loses 6 bases of germline sequence and J loses 7 bases, and the interval between the two ends is 16 bases. The CDR3 covers 14 residues, taking in both the cysteine and the phenylalanine. Only CDR3 DNA is held: 42 bases, read in frame from base 1. From a lookup of the germline V gene, CDR1 and CDR2 are MDHEN and SYDVKM. The sample is drawn from a study of T cell responses to AZD1222 COVID-19 vaccine (TCRdb year 2021). Context from the whole study: A total of 230 to 250 trial participants underwent TCR sequencing, of whom some 210 received two doses of AZD1222 and around 26 received two doses of the MenACWY control vaccine. Enrollment into the trials was organized by age into subgroups of 18-55, 56-69 and 70-plus years, and those subgroups contained about 160, 30 and 59 TCR-sequenced participants, respectively.

The CDR3 regions of human TCRbeta chains were analyzed by immunosequencing. In the original analysis: TCRs in the repertoires were matched against a reference library of SARS-CoV-2-specific TCRs that had been generated with the MIRA antigen-specificity platform. Breadth meant the fraction of unique TCRs that were SARS-CoV-2-associated, whereas depth meant the fraction of total T cells that were SARS-CoV-2-associated. Each spike-specific TCR was assigned to its reactive spike region and to a CD4 or CD8 class using the MIRA data. Log10-transformed breadth and depth values were compared by one-way ANOVA with Sidak's multiple comparisons tests. TCRdb stores this immuneACCESS table with in-frame sequences only. Part of the clones is absent; in the studies checked, under half of the shortfall reflects unresolved V genes, and no reason is known for the rest. V and J calls and clone size are as listed in that table; D and trimming were resolved from the DNA. This sample holds 70,000 to 90,000 clones; around 86% were observed only once. The ten largest clones represent around 20% of the sample.

This specimen's time point label, per the study, means: about 28 days (+/-7) after the second vaccine dose. Because spike-specific TCR depth and breadth did not differ between the two schedules, AZD1222 recipients who got a second dose at roughly 4 weeks were pooled with those who got a second dose at roughly 12 weeks. Vaccinee samples were obtained from the UK trials COV001 and COV002, which included a single-blind randomized controlled phase 2/3 trial of AZD1222 (ChAdOx1 nCoV-19) in healthy adults. For TCRbeta chain sequencing, PBMC samples from trial participants were taken at day 0 and at day 28 after the second dose. Beyond this particular receptor, the publication reports: Conclusions about previously exposed vaccinees are limited, since just a handful of AZD1222 recipients were seropositive for SARS-CoV-2 at baseline. Most participants were white British and females outnumbered males, and the authors suggested that clonal diversity may have been underestimated. The whole spike protein was spanned by vaccine-associated CD4 TCRs, and dominant responses were seen in regions 160-218 and 743-854. Spike-specific TCR breadth and depth rose significantly after two AZD1222 doses compared with day 0 and with MenACWY recipients. Because no day 14 peak-response samples were available, repertoires were characterized only after the peak T cell response. Reportedly, close to half of the unique spike-specific TCRs recognized epitopes lying outside the regions that are mutated in the B.1.351 and B.1.1.7 variants. In the small 56-69-year group, the increase in depth fell short of significance, most likely because of low power.

The source was peripheral blood, collected 28 days after the second AZD1222 dose. Recombination linked TRBV28 to TRBJ1-5, and the D gene may be TRBD1, 5 bases matching. The TCR sequence derives from an adult who received the AZD1222 COVID-19 vaccine. DNA sequence: TGTGCCAGCAGGTACACGCGGGGGGGACAGCCCCAGCATTTT. It encodes CASRYTRGGQPQHF.